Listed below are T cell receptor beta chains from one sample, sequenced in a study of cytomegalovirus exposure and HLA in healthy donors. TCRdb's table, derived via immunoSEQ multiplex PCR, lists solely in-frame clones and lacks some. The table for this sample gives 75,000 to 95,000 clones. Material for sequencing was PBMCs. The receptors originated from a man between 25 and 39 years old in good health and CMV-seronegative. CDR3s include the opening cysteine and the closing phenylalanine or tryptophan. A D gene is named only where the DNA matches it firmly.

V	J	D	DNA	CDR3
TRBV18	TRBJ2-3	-	TGTGCCAGCTCACGAGACTCTTCTAGCACAGATACGCAGTATTTT	CASSRDSSSTDTQYF
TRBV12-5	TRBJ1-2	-	TGTGCTAGTGGTTTGTCCGAGAACTCTGGCTACACCTTC	CASGLSENSGYTF
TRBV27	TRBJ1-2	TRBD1	TGTGCCAGCAGTTTGACAGGGAATAATTATGGCTACACCTTC	CASSLTGNNYGYTF
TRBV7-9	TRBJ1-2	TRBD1	TGTGCCAGCAGCCAGGACAGGGTTTATGGCTACACCTTC	CASSQDRVYGYTF
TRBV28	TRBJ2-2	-	TGTGCCAGCAGTTCTTCCGGAGCGAACACCGGGGAGCTGTTTTTT	CASSSSGANTGELFF
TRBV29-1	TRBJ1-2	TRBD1	TGCAGCGTTGAAGGGACAGGGGCGGGGGGCTACACCTTC	CSVEGTGAGGYTF
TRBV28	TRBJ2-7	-	TGTGCCAGCAATACCCCCGGGACTCTCAACTACGAGCAGTACTTC	CASNTPGTLNYEQYF
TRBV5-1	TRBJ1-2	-	TGCGCCAGCAGCTCGAAGGCGGGTGGCTACACCTTC	CASSSKAGGYTF
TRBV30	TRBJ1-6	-	TGTGCCTGGAGTGTACTAGTAGGGGGAAATTCACCCCTCCACTTT	CAWSVLVGGNSPLHF
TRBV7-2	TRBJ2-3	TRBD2	TGTGCCAGCAGCCTTAGTTCCCCCGCAGCGGGAGGGGATACGCAGTATTTT	CASSLSSPAAGGDTQYF
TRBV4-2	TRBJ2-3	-	TGTGCCAGCAGCCAAGATGGGGCAGCTGGCACAGATACGCAGTATTTT	CASSQDGAAGTDTQYF
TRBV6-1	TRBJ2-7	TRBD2	TGTGCCAGCAGTGATGAGGGTAGCGGGGCCTACGAGCAGTACTTC	CASSDEGSGAYEQYF
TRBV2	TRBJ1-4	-	TGTGCCGCTAGGCTCGACGGAACAACTAATGAAAAACTGTTTTTT	CAARLDGTTNEKLFF
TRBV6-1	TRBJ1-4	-	TGTGCCAGCAGTGTCTTAGGACTAAACGAAAAACTGTTTTTT	CASSVLGLNEKLFF
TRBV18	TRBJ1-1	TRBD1	TGTGCCAGCTCACCCGGACAGGGGAACACTGAAGCTTTCTTT	CASSPGQGNTEAFF
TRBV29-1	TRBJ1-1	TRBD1	TGCAGCGCTCGAAGGGGACAGGCCATAACTGAAGCTTTCTTT	CSARRGQAITEAFF
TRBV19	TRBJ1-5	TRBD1	TGTGCCAGTAGTATCGTAACAGGGGAACAGCCCCAGCATTTT	CASSIVTGEQPQHF
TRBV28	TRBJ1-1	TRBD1	TGTGCCAGCAGTTTTACAGGGGGCCCTGAAGCTTTCTTT	CASSFTGGPEAFF
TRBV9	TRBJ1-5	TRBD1	TGTGCCAGCAGCGTAGAGGGTTGGAGGGACAGGGGGCCTTATAGCAATCAGCCCCAGCATTTT	CASSVEGWRDRGPYSNQPQHF
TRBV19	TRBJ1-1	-	TGTGCCAGTAGTACGGCCGGGAGGAACACTGAAGCTTTCTTT	CASSTAGRNTEAFF
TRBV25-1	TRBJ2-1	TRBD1	TGTGCCAGCAGGGACAGGGAAGACAATGAGCAGTTCTTC	CASRDREDNEQFF
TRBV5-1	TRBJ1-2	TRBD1	TGCGCCAGCATGGGGACAGGGGGAAACTATGGCTACACCTTC	CASMGTGGNYGYTF
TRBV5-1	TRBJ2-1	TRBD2	TGCGCCAGCAGCCTCGGACTAGCGGGGTATTACAATGAGCAGTTCTTC	CASSLGLAGYYNEQFF
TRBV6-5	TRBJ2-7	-	TGTGCCAGCAGTTCGACAGTGAACTACGAGCAGTACTTC	CASSSTVNYEQYF
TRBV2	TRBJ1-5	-	TGTGCCAGCAGTCGGGGAACGTACGATCAGCCCCAGCATTTT	CASSRGTYDQPQHF
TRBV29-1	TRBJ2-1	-	TGCAGCGTTGAAGATACTATACCCAGTGAGCAGTTCTTC	CSVEDTIPSEQFF
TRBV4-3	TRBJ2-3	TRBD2	TGCGCCAGCAGCCAAGAGTTAGCGGGGGCTTCCACAGATACGCAGTATTTT	CASSQELAGASTDTQYF
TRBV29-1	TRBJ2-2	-	TGCAGCGTTCGGGATGGGTTCCGGCTGAACACCGGGGAGCTGTTTTTT	CSVRDGFRLNTGELFF
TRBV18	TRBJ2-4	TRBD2	TGTGCCAGCTCACCCGGACTAGCGGGGGGCCTCGAAAACATTCAGTACTTC	CASSPGLAGGLENIQYF
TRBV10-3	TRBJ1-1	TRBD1	TGTGCCATCAGACCCCGACAGGGCGAAGCTTTCTTT	CAIRPRQGEAFF
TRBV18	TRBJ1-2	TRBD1	TGTGCCAGCTCACGGGCGGGACAGGGGGATGGCTACACCTTC	CASSRAGQGDGYTF
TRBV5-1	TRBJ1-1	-	TGCGCCAGCAGCTTGGCCGTAGAGGCCACTGAAGCTTTCTTT	CASSLAVEATEAFF
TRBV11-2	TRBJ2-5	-	TGTGCCAGCAGCTACCAGACTAGCCAAGAGACCCAGTACTTC	CASSYQTSQETQYF
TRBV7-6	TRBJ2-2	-	TGTGCCAGCAGCTTAGTCGCGGGGCCCGGGGAGCTGTTTTTT	CASSLVAGPGELFF
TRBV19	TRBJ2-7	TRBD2	TGTGCCAGTAGTATAGGGGGGGGAGGGTACTACGAGCAGTACTTC	CASSIGGGGYYEQYF
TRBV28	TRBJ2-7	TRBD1	TGTGCCAGCAATTTGCCGGGACAGAACTACGAGCAGTACTTC	CASNLPGQNYEQYF
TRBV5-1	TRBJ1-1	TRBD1	TGCGCCAGCAGCTTCTTTACAGGGGTGGCTGAAGCTTTCTTT	CASSFFTGVAEAFF
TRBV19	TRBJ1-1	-	TGTGCCAGTGCCGTACAGGCGAACACTGAAGCTTTCTTT	CASAVQANTEAFF
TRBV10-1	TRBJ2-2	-	TGCGCCAGCAGTGACAGGGACACCGGGGAGCTGTTTTTT	CASSDRDTGELFF
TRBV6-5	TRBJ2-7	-	TGTGCCAGCAGATCCGTCTACGAGCAGTACTTC	CASRSVYEQYF
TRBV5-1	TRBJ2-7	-	TGCGCCAGCAGCTTGGGCAGTTCCTACGAGCAGTACTTC	CASSLGSSYEQYF
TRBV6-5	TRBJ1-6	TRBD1	TGTGCCAGCAGTGGGGCGGCAGGGGGGAATTCACCCCTCCACTTT	CASSGAAGGNSPLHF
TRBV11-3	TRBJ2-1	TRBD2	TGTGCCAGCTCCGGCAGCGGGAGAGGCAATGAGCAGTTCTTC	CASSGSGRGNEQFF
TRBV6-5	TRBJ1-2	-	TGTGCCAGCAGTCCTAGGCGGGCCAGAGACGATGGCTACACCTTC	CASSPRRARDDGYTF
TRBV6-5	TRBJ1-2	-	TGTGCCAGCAGTTACGCGGGGACGGATAATGGCTACACCTTC	CASSYAGTDNGYTF
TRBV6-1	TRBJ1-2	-	TGCGCCAGCAGTGAAGATGGGGGCGAGGTCTATGGCTACACCTTC	CASSEDGGEVYGYTF
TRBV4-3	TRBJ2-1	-	TGCGCCAGCAGCCAAGTCCGAGACAGAAACAATGAGCAGTTCTTC	CASSQVRDRNNEQFF
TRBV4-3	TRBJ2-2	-	TGCGCCAGCAGCCTCCGGACAGCGAACACCGGGGAGCTGTTTTTT	CASSLRTANTGELFF
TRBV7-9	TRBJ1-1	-	TGTGCCAGCAGCGCCAACAGGGTAGGGGTTAACACTGAAGCTTTCTTT	CASSANRVGVNTEAFF
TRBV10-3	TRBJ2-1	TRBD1	TGTGCCATCAGTGGACAGGGTCCCTACAATGAGCAGTTCTTC	CAISGQGPYNEQFF
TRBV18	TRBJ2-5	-	TGTGCCAGCTCACCCGGACTTGTCGGAACGGAGACCCAGTACTTC	CASSPGLVGTETQYF
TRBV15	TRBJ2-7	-	TGTGCCACCAGCATCCGACAACCCTCCTACGAGCAGTACTTC	CATSIRQPSYEQYF
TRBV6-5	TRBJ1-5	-	TGTGCCAGCAGTCAACAGGGATCCCAGCCCCAGCATTTT	CASSQQGSQPQHF
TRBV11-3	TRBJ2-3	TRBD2	TGTGCCAGCTCCGCTGTAGTCGCGGGAGGAGATACGCAGTATTTT	CASSAVVAGGDTQYF
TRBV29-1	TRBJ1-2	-	TGCAGCGTCCTGGGGACACCTTTTAACTATGGCTACACCTTC	CSVLGTPFNYGYTF